Listed here are 16 T cell receptor beta chains from one sample, sequenced in a study of T cell clonotyping in hematopoietic cell transplantation (dated by TCRdb to the early 2020s). Libraries were constructed by the immunoSEQ multiplex PCR assay. Imported from immuneACCESS, the table was reduced by TCRdb to in-frame sequences with V and J called. These copies leave out some clones; in studies compared against another copy, an unresolved V gene accounts for under half, and the cause of the remainder is not known. The sample table shows some 17,000 clones, and roughly 84% are seen once. Clones ranked in the top ten supply about 4% of the sample. The time point label corresponds to: 100 days after allo-HCT. The material sequenced was PBMCs, taken 100 days after allogeneic stem cell transplant. The receptors were sampled from a male patient between 60 and 69 years old who had an allogeneic stem cell transplant from a related donor, so the T cells may come from the graft donor. Some clones in this sample may be carry-over from other donors' samples.

The CDR3, as DNA: TGCGCCAGCAGCCAGTCCGGGACAGCCCCGAACTATGGCTACACCTTC. Amino acid sequence: CASSQSGTAPNYGYTF. The chain carries TRBV4-1 and TRBJ1-2; 7 bases match TRBD1. Trimming at V came to 3 bases and at J to 2 bases, leaving 9 bases not matched to a gene. Germline loops: CDR1 MGHRA, CDR2 YSYEKL. The CDR3 length is 16 residues.

This clone was counted a single time. The CDR3 region is CASSVEGAGLYNSPLHF. The CDR3, as DNA: TGTGCCAGCAGCGTAGAGGGGGCGGGTCTCTATAATTCACCCCTCCACTTT. The gene calls are TRBV9 and TRBJ1-6, with 7 bases lining up with TRBD1. The germline CDR1 and CDR2 sequences are SGDLS and YYNGEE. The V segment lost 0 bases and the J segment 3 bases; nucleotides outside the gene matches: 6. This CDR3 has 17 residues.

The V gene is TRBV4-2, the J gene TRBJ1-2, with 9 bases matching TRBD1. Germline CDR1 and CDR2: LGHNA and YNFKEQ. The CDR3 is 14 amino acids. V dropped 4 bases and J dropped 7; count of bases not matched to a gene: 7. The CDR3 bases are TGTGCCAGCAGCCTCGGACAGGGGATTAGTGGCTACACCTTC. It encodes CASSLGQGISGYTF.

The J gene is TRBJ2-2, the V gene TRBV29-1; 10 bases fit TRBD1. Germline values: CDR1 SQVTM, CDR2 ANQGSEA. The CDR3 is made up of 18 amino acids. V shed 7 bases and J 4 bases; nucleotides not matched to a gene: 18. For the CDR3, the DNA is TGCAGCGCCGACCCGTCAGGGACAGGGGACGGGAGCACCGGGGAGCTGTTTTTT. This translates into CSADPSGTGDGSTGELFF.

This chain joins TRBV7-2 and TRBJ2-7; D is unresolved. CDR3 size: 12 residues. The V end lost 0 bases, the J end lost 2 bases, and 2 bases lay between the germline ends. CDR1 and CDR2 (germline): SGHTA, FQGNSA. In DNA, the CDR3 is TGTGCCAGCAGCTTAGCTACCTACGAGCAGTACTTC. This gives the protein CASSLATYEQYF.

The chain recombines TRBV30 with TRBJ2-7; D gene uncertain. This CDR3 is 13 amino acids long. V lost 0 bases and J 3 bases, leaving 9 bases between the germline ends. Germline V lookup: CDR1 GTSNPN, CDR2 SVGIG (reference sequence). CDR3 DNA: TGTGCCTGGAGTGTTTCGGGCAACTACGAGCAGTACTTC. This sequence encodes CAWSVSGNYEQYF.

The chain links TRBV6-5 to TRBJ2-3; D is possibly TRBD2 (6 bases). The CDR3 is 12 residues long. Trimming cost V 9 bases and J 7 bases, with 14 bases left between them. The V gene's germline CDR1 is MNHEY and CDR2 SVGAGI. CDR3 amino acids: CASRGDSHTQYF. Here the CDR3 DNA reads TGTGCCAGTAGAGGGGACTCGCATACGCAGTATTTT.

The rearrangement links TRBV7-8 to TRBJ2-2; D gene unclear. Germline loops: CDR1 SGHVS, CDR2 FQNEAQ. The CDR3 runs 15 residues. The ends were cut back, 1 base at V and 2 bases at J, with 8 bases in the middle. In DNA form, the CDR3 reads TGTGCCAGCAGCTTAGACTCTCCTAACACCGGGGAGCTGTTTTTT. Its protein product is CASSLDSPNTGELFF.

This sequence joins TRBV4-3 and TRBJ1-1, with D perhaps matching TRBD1 (6 bases). The CDR3 is 15 amino acids. Trimming took off 0 bases at V and 1 base at J, with 9 bases between the two ends. CDR1 is LGHNA and CDR2 is YSLEER in the germline V gene. CDR3 sequence reads: CASSQDQQGNTEAFF. The CDR3 DNA reads as TGCGCCAGCAGCCAAGATCAACAGGGGAACACTGAAGCTTTCTTT.

Written as DNA, the CDR3 is TGTGCCTGGAGTGTACCGGAGGGGCGTTACTATGGCTACACCTTC. It specifies CAWSVPEGRYYGYTF. V is TRBV30 and J is TRBJ1-2; D is perhaps TRBD1 (5 bases). Germline V gene data show CDR1 as GTSNPN and CDR2 as SVGIG (reference sequence). The V and J ends lost 0 bases and 3 bases respectively, with 14 bases between them. The CDR3 loop spans 15 amino acids.

V is TRBV5-1 and J is TRBJ1-6; D is unresolved. The V and J ends lost 4 bases and 0 bases respectively, with 8 bases between them. Germline lookup yields CDR1 SGHRS and CDR2 YFSETQ. The CDR3 totals 15 residues. CDR3 in DNA: TGCGCCAGCAGCCAAGGAATCTCCTATAATTCACCCCTCCACTTT. Its protein is CASSQGISYNSPLHF.

This clone is medium-sized by share. V usage is TRBV7-8 and J usage is TRBJ1-5, with 9 bases that match TRBD1. CDR3 length: 15 residues. CDR1 SGHVS and CDR2 FQNEAQ come from the germline V gene. Trimming removed 5 bases from V and 7 bases from J; junction bases left unmatched: 9. The CDR3 DNA reads TGTGCCAGCAGCCTGGGACAGGGCCATGTCCAGCCCCAGCATTTT. Translating gives CASSLGQGHVQPQHF. Drawing the rest from reference TRBV7-8 and TRBJ1-5, the complete variable domain is GAGVSQSPRYKVAKRGQDVALRCDPISGHVSLFWYQQALGQGPEFLTYFQNEAQLDKSGLPSDRFFAERPEGSVSTLKIQRTQQEDSAVYLCASSLGQGHVQPQHFGDGTRLSIL.

J is TRBJ2-1 and V is TRBV11-2, with 8 bases that match TRBD2. The CDR3 length is 15 residues. V dropped 1 base and J dropped 9; count of bases not matched to a gene: 8. Germline V gene sequence: CDR1 SGHAT, CDR2 FQNNGV. This chain's CDR3 is CASSLGLTSVGEQFF. The CDR3 DNA reads TGTGCCAGCAGCTTAGGATTGACTAGCGTAGGTGAGCAGTTCTTC.

This CDR3 is CASSIAGDSLYEQYF. CDR3 sequence (DNA): TGTGCCAGTAGTATAGCCGGGGACAGCCTCTACGAGCAGTACTTC. V and J are TRBV19 and TRBJ2-7, with 7 bases fitting TRBD1. The CDR3 is 15 residues long. The V and J ends lost 1 base and 3 bases, in that order; junction bases with no gene match: 6. Per the germline V gene, CDR1 is LNHDA and CDR2 is SQIVND (reference sequence).

The chain joins TRBV6-1 to TRBJ2-7, with TRBD2 matching over 11 bases. From germline, CDR1 is MNHNS and CDR2 SASEGT. The CDR3 is 14 amino acids. The junction had 0 bases not matched to a gene; V was cut back by 2 bases and J by 3 bases. This CDR3 is CASSETSGGYEQYF. The DNA of the CDR3 is TGTGCCAGCAGTGAAACTAGCGGGGGCTACGAGCAGTACTTC.

This chain joins TRBV4-3 and TRBJ2-3; D could derive from TRBD1 or TRBD2 (5 bases each). Germline CDR1 LGHNA, CDR2 YSLEER. The CDR3 is 14 amino acids. V dropped 4 bases and J dropped 4 bases, with 12 bases sitting between them. CDR3 region: CASSPRVGADTQYF. DNA for the CDR3: TGCGCCAGCAGCCCGCGGGTGGGGGCAGATACGCAGTATTTT.